The source of this T cell receptor beta chain is a study of T cell changes during pregnancy in multiple sclerosis (dated by TCRdb to between 2018 and 2021). Background on the whole study: The study looked at changes in the T cell repertoire across pregnancy in women with multiple sclerosis.

CDR1 and CDR2 (MGHRA, YSYEKL) derive from the germline V gene. The CDR3 has 15 amino acids, counting the end cysteine and phenylalanine. Only CDR3 DNA is held: 45 bases, read in frame from base 1. V trim: 2 bases; J trim: 3 bases; unmatched bases: 6. Libraries were constructed by the immunoSEQ multiplex PCR assay. TCRdb took this table from immuneACCESS and kept in-frame rearrangements with V and J called. Such tables lack part of the clones; where checked against another copy, unresolved V genes explain under half of the gap, and the rest is unexplained. Counted in this sample were tens of thousands of clones; 85% to 95% of them appeared once. 3% to 4% of the sample comes from the top ten. Concerning this clone itself: The antigen this receptor binds is unknown. No quality values exist for individual bases; no much larger clone is one base distant.

The chain uses TRBV4-1 and TRBJ1-1, with 7 central nucleotides matching TRBD1. The sequence was collected from a female donor with multiple sclerosis, enrolled in a pregnancy study. This sample comprised CD8+ T cells from peripheral blood mononuclear cells, obtained after pregnancy. The CDR3 loop reads CASSQQTGLDTEAFF. The DNA sequence reads TGCGCCAGCAGCCAACAGACAGGGTTGGACACTGAAGCTTTCTTT.